The sequence of this T cell receptor beta chain was determined in a study of cytomegalovirus exposure and HLA in healthy donors. PCR was performed using 60 Vbeta and 13 Jbeta primers. Data came from immunoSEQ multiplex PCR; TCRdb stores just in-frame clones and leaves some out. The sample carries about 110,000 clones, roughly 82% recorded once. Germline assignment: CDR1 LNHDA and CDR2 SQIVND (reference sequence). There are 15 residues in the CDR3. Germline trimming cut 5 bases from V and 0 bases from J; bases unmatched to any gene: 1. The source material was PBMCs. The chain joins TRBV19 to TRBJ1-5, with 10 bases aligning to TRBD1. This receptor was taken from a man aged 50 to 60 in good health and CMV-seronegative. The DNA of the CDR3 is TGTGCCAGTAGTGGGACAGGGGTTAGCAATCAGCCCCAGCATTTT. This translates into CASSGTGVSNQPQHF. Looking up the rest from reference TRBV19 and TRBJ1-5 gives the full variable domain: DGGITQSPKYLFRKEGQNVTLSCEQNLNHDAMYWYRQDPGQGLRLIYYSQIVNDFQKGDIAEGYSVSREKKESFPLTVTSAQKNPTAFYLCASSGTGVSNQPQHFGDGTRLSIL.